This T cell receptor (beta chain) was recorded in a study of beta chain features in type 1 diabetes. Study-wide background: Cell yields, age and gender were similar between patients and healthy donors.

The isolated RNA, all of it, was reverse transcribed, so expressed TCRB transcripts were what got sequenced. The protocol was immunoSEQ multiplex PCR, while the TCRdb copy is restricted to in-frame clones and leaves out a portion. The data show 810,000 or so clones, with about a sixth seen just once and around 0.02% held by the top ten. This clone has more than one count but fewer than ten. The sequence derives from a woman in her late teens or twenties in good health. Sequencing used naive CD4+ T cells from blood.

The CDR3 DNA follows: TGTGCCAGTGAGGGGACTGGAAACACCATATATTTT. Translating gives CASEGTGNTIYF. The V gene is TRBV25-1, the J gene TRBJ1-3; TRBD1 is a possible D gene (5 bases). V lost 9 bases and J 2 bases, leaving 8 bases between the germline ends. Germline V lookup: CDR1 MGHDK, CDR2 SYGVNS. The CDR3 is 12 residues long. Looking up the rest from reference TRBV25-1 and TRBJ1-3 gives the full variable domain: EADIYQTPRYLVIGTGKKITLECSQTMGHDKMYWYQQDPGMELHLIHYSYGVNSTEKGDLSSESTVSRIRTEHFPLTLESARPSHTSQYLCASEGTGNTIYFGEGSWLTVV.